The clone carrying this T cell receptor (beta chain) was seen a handful of times. The sample comes from a study of blood T cells in healthy people across ages. The use of a sample-barcoded 5' primer and a J-beta primer mix characterized a second PCR of roughly 6 to 11 cycles. TCRdb reprocessed the 5' RACE reads via MiXCR and lists one record per CDR3 protein. The profile shows approximately 760,000 distinct CDR3 sequences, approximately 25% of them singletons. The CDR3 spans 12 residues. Germline V gene sequence: CDR1 MNHEY, CDR2 SVGAGI. Trimming removed 0 bases from V and 11 bases from J; junction bases left unmatched: 3. Total RNA was extracted at no less than 6 micrograms per sample. The same sample was also studied in work on T cells of mothers and their children.

The chain employs TRBV6-5 and TRBJ1-1; 7 bases line up with TRBD1. Specimen: blood. The receptor was isolated from a boy aged 5-17 years in good health. The CDR3 nucleotides read TGTGCCAGCAGTTACTCGACAGGGCGGGCTTTCTTT. This gives the protein CASSYSTGRAFF.